Listed here are 16 T cell receptor beta chains from one sample, sequenced in a study of cytomegalovirus exposure and HLA in healthy donors. Primers: 60 Vbeta forward and 13 Jbeta reverse. Measured with immunoSEQ multiplex PCR; TCRdb has only the in-frame clones, and not every one. This sample has about 180,000 clones, with 70% to 85% found just once. Sequenced input: PBMCs. Receptors were obtained from a woman aged 40 to 49 in good health and CMV-seronegative.

This clone was seen more than once but under ten times. The V and J genes are TRBV5-1 and TRBJ1-1; 8 positions match TRBD1. Germline CDR1 is SGHRS and CDR2 is YFSETQ. The V gene end was trimmed by 4 bases and the J gene end by 3 bases; junction bases not matched to a gene: 14. The CDR3 has 17 amino acids. CDR3 coding DNA: TGCGCCAGCAGCACCGCCGGCAGGGGGCGTGTGGACACTGAAGCTTTCTTT. Translation: CASSTAGRGRVDTEAFF.

This clone was picked up one time. A junction boundary mismatches the germline segment, possibly from a read error. The chain recombines TRBV15 with TRBJ2-1; 8 nucleotides line up with TRBD2. This CDR3 region has 15 residues. Germline V gene data show CDR1 as LNHNV and CDR2 as YYDKDF (reference sequence). The CDR3 is CATSRVAGYYNEQFF. CDR3 nucleotide sequence: TGTGCCACCAGCAGAGTAGCGGGGTACTACAACGAGCAGTTCTTC.

This chain connects TRBV19 to TRBJ2-7, with 9 positions matching TRBD1. Germline assignment: CDR1 LNHDA and CDR2 SQIVND (reference sequence). Trimming at V came to 5 bases and at J to 2 bases, leaving 7 bases not matched to a gene. CDR3 length equals 15 residues. The CDR3: CASSAPGQGPYEQYF. The CDR3 DNA sequence: TGTGCCAGTAGTGCACCGGGACAGGGTCCCTACGAGCAGTACTTC.

This chain uses TRBV27 with TRBJ2-7, with 9 nucleotides matching TRBD1. This CDR3 is built from 16 residues. Germline CDR1 reads MNHEY; CDR2 reads SMNVEV (reference sequence). Trimming took 6 bases from V and 2 from J; bases not matched to a gene: 11. CDR3 sequence: CASRPIRDRVPYEQYF. The CDR3 DNA reads TGTGCCAGCAGACCCATCCGGGACAGGGTCCCCTACGAGCAGTACTTC.

The chain has TRBV5-4 and TRBJ1-1, with 7 bases aligning to TRBD1. This CDR3 comprises 14 residues. In germline, CDR1 is SGHNT, CDR2 YYREEE (reference sequence). Losses at the gene ends were 0 bases for V and 10 bases for J; bases not matched to a gene: 9. CDR3 coding DNA: TGTGCCAGCAGCTTGGAGGGGGCGCTTATAGGAGCTTTCTTT. This translates into CASSLEGALIGAFF.

This clone was counted a single time. The rearrangement joins TRBV29-1 to TRBJ2-1; D possibly corresponds to TRBD1 (6 bases). V gave up 6 bases and J gave up 12 bases, with 18 bases separating them. CDR3 size: 12 residues. The germline gives CDR1 SQVTM, CDR2 ANQGSEA. In DNA, the CDR3 is TGCAGCGTCCCGACAGGTGGGTTTGGGCAGTTCTTC. This encodes CSVPTGGFGQFF.

This clone was counted only a few times. The CDR3: CASSQDRSGNQPQHF. In DNA form, the CDR3 reads TGCGCCAGCAGCCAAGATCGCTCGGGGAATCAGCCCCAGCATTTT. The chain couples TRBV4-3 to TRBJ1-5; unclear D gene. V was trimmed by 0 bases and J by 4 bases, leaving 10 bases between them. There are 15 residues in the CDR3. Germline-derived CDR1 and CDR2 are LGHNA and YSLEER.

This rearrangement joins TRBV7-3 to TRBJ1-1; no firm D call. CDR1 and CDR2 (germline): SGHTA, FQGTGA. V gave up 1 base and J gave up 5 bases, with 8 bases separating them. The CDR3 has 13 amino acids. CDR3 coding DNA: TGTGCCAGCAGCTTAAGACCCAGGACTGAAGCTTTCTTT. Protein: CASSLRPRTEAFF.

This chain connects TRBV5-6 to TRBJ2-7; unclear D gene. CDR3 length: 14 residues. V was shortened by 0 bases and J by 0 bases, with 7 bases between the two germline ends. Germline CDR1 SGHDT, CDR2 YYEEEE. For the CDR3, the DNA is TGTGCCAGCAGCTTGGGGTTTAGCTCCTACGAGCAGTACTTC. Residues: CASSLGFSSYEQYF.

Details on this clone: The junction does not match germline at one end; this may be a read error. This sequence joins TRBV7-7 and TRBJ2-7; D is unresolved. Germline assignment: CDR1 SSHAT and CDR2 FNYEAQ (reference sequence). The length of the CDR3 is 13 residues. DNA of the CDR3: TGTGCTAGCAGCCTAACTACCGCAAGCGAGCAGTACTTC. Encoded protein: CASSLTTASEQYF.

The CDR3 loop reads CSVGRVGEKLFF. The CDR3 coding sequence is TGCAGCGTTGGCAGGGTAGGCGAAAAACTGTTTTTT. The chain employs TRBV29-1 and TRBJ1-4; weak D call: TRBD1 (5 bases). The CDR3 totals 12 residues. CDR1 is SQVTM and CDR2 is ANQGSEA in the germline V gene. V was pared by 4 bases and J by 8 bases, with 11 bases between.

The chain joins TRBV13 to TRBJ2-7; TRBD2 matches 9 bases. J gave up 4 bases and V 6 bases, and 16 bases lay outside the gene matches. The CDR3 is made up of 17 amino acids. Germline CDR1 PRHDT, CDR2 FYEKMQ (reference sequence). The CDR3 protein is CASSYLTRGLAGYEQYF. CDR3 bases: TGTGCCAGCAGTTACCTGACCCGGGGACTAGCAGGTTACGAGCAGTACTTC.

Note on this clone: One end of the junction varies from germline; a read error may be responsible. The V call is TRBV19, the J call TRBJ1-1; weak D call: TRBD1 (5 bases). Germline CDR1 is LNHDA and CDR2 is SQIVND (reference sequence). This CDR3 has 12 amino acids. The CDR3 DNA reads as TGTGCCAGTAGTGGGGGGAACACTGGAGCTTTCTTT. Encoded protein: CASSGGNTGAFF. Complete variable domain (other parts from reference TRBV19 and TRBJ1-1): DGGITQSPKYLFRKEGQNVTLSCEQNLNHDAMYWYRQDPGQGLRLIYYSQIVNDFQKGDIAEGYSVSREKKESFPLTVTSAQKNPTAFYLCASSGGNTGAFFGQGTRLTVV.

The chain couples TRBV2 to TRBJ1-5; D call uncertain. V lost 8 bases, J lost 8 bases, and 19 bases lay in between. CDR1 is SNHLY and CDR2 is FYNNEI in the germline V gene. The CDR3 has 14 amino acids. CDR3 in amino acids: CASSGRPRSEPQHF. In DNA form, the CDR3 reads TGTGCCAGCTCTGGGAGGCCGCGTTCTGAGCCCCAGCATTTT.

The gene calls are TRBV19 and TRBJ2-3; 8 bases align to TRBD2. Germline loops: CDR1 LNHDA, CDR2 SQIVND (reference sequence). The V gene end was trimmed by 3 bases and the J gene end by 3 bases; junction bases not matched to a gene: 5. The CDR3 runs 15 residues. CDR3 residues: CASSISGKQTDTQYF. The CDR3 DNA reads TGTGCCAGTAGTATTAGCGGGAAACAAACAGATACGCAGTATTTT.

J is TRBJ2-1 and V is TRBV2, with 7 nucleotides matching TRBD2. This CDR3 has 13 amino acids. The V gene's germline CDR1 is SNHLY and CDR2 FYNNEI. V was pared by 6 bases and J by 7 bases, with 6 bases of the junction left unmatched. CDR3 bases: TGTGCCAGCAGCGCCGGGACTACAAATGAGCAGTTCTTC. The encoded protein is CASSAGTTNEQFF.